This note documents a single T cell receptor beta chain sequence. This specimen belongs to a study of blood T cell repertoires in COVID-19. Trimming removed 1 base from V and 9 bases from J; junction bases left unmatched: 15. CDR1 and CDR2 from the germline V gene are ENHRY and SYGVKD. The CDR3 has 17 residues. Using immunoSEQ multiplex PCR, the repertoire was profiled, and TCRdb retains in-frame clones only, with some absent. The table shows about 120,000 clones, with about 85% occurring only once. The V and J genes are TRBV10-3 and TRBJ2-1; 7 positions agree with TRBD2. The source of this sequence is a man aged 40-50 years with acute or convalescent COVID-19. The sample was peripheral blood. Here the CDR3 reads CAISEFMGSGSLGEQFF. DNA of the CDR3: TGTGCCATCAGTGAGTTTATGGGTAGCGGGTCCCTGGGTGAGCAGTTCTTC.